The present T cell receptor beta chain was sequenced within a study of blood T cell repertoires in COVID-19. After removal of 0 bases from V and 3 bases from J, the junction contained 4 bases not matched to a gene. Germline loops: CDR1 MGHRA, CDR2 YSYEKL. The CDR3 has 16 residues. Using immunoSEQ multiplex PCR, the repertoire was profiled, and TCRdb retains in-frame clones only, with some absent. This sample carries about 250,000 clones, about nine tenths of them seen once, and the ten largest clones take about a sixth. The source is a young man who had recovered from COVID-19. What was sequenced was PBMCs or T cells enriched from blood (not recorded which). This chain links TRBV4-1 with TRBJ2-7, with 11 bases that match TRBD2. This CDR3 reads CASSQEASGGRYEQYF. The DNA for the CDR3 is TGCGCCAGCAGCCAAGAAGCTAGCGGGGGGCGCTACGAGCAGTACTTC.